The present TCR beta chain was sequenced within a study of blood T cell repertoires in COVID-19. For the study at large: The study drew acute and convalescent COVID-19 samples from the United States, Italy and Spain. From T cells, B-cell-depleted T cells, or PBMCs came the material, which was cDNA or gDNA.

Authors' methods: Amplification of reference gene primers was used by the study to estimate nucleated cell counts. This table comes from immunoSEQ multiplex PCR, and its TCRdb copy is limited to in-frame clones, with some not included. V and J calls and clone size follow that table, whereas D and trimming were derived from the DNA. Of 100,000 to 150,000 clones in the sample, around 89% were seen once. The CDR3 has 15 amino acids. V trimming: 2 bases; J trimming: 2 bases; junction bases outside the gene matches: 4. The germline gives CDR1 SGHDN, CDR2 FVKESK. This sequence joins TRBV14 and TRBJ2-5; 8 bases are a match to TRBD1. This receptor was obtained from a man aged 45-65 years with active or convalescent COVID-19. The sequenced sample consisted of peripheral blood. The CDR3 DNA reads as TGTGCCAGCAGCCAAATCCGGACAGGGCAAGAGACCCAGTACTTC. It is translated as CASSQIRTGQETQYF.